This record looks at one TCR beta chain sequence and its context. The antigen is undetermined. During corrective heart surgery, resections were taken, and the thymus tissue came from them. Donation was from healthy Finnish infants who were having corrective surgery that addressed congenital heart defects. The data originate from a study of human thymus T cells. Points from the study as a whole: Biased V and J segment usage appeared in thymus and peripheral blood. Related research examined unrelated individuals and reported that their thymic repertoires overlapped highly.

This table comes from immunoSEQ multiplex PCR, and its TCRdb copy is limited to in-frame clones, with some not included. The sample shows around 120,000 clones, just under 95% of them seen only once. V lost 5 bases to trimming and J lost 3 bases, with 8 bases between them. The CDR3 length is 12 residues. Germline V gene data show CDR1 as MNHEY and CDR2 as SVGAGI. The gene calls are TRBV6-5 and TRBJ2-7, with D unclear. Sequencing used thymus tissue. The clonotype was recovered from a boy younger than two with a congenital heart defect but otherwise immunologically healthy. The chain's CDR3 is CASSPRSYEQYF. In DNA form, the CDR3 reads TGTGCCAGCAGTCCCAGGAGCTACGAGCAGTACTTC.